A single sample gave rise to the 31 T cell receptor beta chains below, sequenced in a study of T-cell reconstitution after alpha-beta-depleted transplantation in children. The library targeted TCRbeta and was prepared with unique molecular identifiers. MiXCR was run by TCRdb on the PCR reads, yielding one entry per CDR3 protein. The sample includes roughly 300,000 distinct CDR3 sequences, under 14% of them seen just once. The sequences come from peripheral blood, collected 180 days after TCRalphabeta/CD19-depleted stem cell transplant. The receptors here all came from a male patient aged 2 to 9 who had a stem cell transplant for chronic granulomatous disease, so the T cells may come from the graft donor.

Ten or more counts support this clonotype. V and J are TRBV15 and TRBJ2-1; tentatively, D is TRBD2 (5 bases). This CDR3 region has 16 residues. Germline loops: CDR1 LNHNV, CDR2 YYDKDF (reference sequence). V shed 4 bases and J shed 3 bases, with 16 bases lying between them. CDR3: CATSTNKRSYYNEQFF. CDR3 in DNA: TGTGCCACCAGCACAAACAAGCGGAGTTACTACAATGAGCAGTTCTTC.

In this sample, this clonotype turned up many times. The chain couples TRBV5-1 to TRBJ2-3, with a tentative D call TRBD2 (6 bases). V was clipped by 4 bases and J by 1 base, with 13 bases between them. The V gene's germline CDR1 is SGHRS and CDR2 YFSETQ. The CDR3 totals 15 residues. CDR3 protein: CASSRLVSGTDTQYF. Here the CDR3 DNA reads TGCGCCAGCAGCCGACTAGTTTCCGGCACAGATACGCAGTATTTT.

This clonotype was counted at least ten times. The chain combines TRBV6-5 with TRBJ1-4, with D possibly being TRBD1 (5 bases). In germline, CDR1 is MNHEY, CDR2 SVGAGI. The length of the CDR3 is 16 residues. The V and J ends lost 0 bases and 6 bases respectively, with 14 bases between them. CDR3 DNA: TGTGCCAGCAGTTACTCCGGGGCTGGGACTCATGAAAAACTGTTTTTT. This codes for CASSYSGAGTHEKLFF.

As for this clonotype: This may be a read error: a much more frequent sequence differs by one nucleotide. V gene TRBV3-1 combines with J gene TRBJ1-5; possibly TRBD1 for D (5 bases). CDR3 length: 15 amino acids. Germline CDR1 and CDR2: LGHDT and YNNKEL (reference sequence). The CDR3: CASSQTTNRNRPQHF. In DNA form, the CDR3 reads TGTGCCAGCAGCCAGACCACAAACAGGAATCGGCCCCAGCATTTT.

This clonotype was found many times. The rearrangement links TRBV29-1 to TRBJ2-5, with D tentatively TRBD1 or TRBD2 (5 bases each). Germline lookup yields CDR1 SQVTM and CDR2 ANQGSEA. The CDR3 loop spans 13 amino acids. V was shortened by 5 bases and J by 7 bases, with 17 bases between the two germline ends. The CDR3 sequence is CSVLGEILVTQYF. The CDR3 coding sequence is TGCAGCGTTCTGGGGGAAATTCTGGTGACCCAGTACTTC.

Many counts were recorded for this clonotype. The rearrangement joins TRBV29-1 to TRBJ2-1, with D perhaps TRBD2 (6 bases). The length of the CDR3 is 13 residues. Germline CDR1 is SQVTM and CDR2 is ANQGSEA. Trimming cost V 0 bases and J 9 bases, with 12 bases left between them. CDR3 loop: CSVEDVSGGEQFF. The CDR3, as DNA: TGCAGCGTTGAAGACGTTTCCGGGGGTGAGCAGTTCTTC.

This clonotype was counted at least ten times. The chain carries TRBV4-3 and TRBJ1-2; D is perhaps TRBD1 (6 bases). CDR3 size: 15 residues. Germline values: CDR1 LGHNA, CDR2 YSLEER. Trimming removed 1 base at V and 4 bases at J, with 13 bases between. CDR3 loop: CASSQVGSRGYGYTF. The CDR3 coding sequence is TGCGCCAGCAGCCAAGTAGGGAGCAGGGGCTATGGCTACACCTTC.

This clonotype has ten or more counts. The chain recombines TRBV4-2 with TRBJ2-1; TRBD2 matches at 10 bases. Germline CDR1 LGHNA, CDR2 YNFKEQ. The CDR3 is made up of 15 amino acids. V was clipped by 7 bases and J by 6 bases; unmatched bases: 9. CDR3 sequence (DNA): TGTGCCAGCACGTCAGCGGGGGGGCCAGGCAATGAGCAGTTCTTC. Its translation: CASTSAGGPGNEQFF.

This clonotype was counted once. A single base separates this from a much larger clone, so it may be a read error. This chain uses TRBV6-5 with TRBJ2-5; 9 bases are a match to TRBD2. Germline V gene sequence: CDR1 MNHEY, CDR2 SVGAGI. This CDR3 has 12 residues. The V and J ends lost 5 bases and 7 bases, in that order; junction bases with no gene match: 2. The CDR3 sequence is CASSKTSGTQYF. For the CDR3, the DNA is TGTGCCAGCAGTAAGACTAGCGGGACCCAGTACTTC.

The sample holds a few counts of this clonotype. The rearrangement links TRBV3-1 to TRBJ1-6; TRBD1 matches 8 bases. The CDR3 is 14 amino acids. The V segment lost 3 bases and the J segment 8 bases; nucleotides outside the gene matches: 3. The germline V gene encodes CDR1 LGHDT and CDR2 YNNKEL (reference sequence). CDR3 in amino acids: CASSQDRVHSPLHF. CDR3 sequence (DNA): TGTGCCAGCAGCCAGGACAGGGTACATTCACCCCTCCACTTT.

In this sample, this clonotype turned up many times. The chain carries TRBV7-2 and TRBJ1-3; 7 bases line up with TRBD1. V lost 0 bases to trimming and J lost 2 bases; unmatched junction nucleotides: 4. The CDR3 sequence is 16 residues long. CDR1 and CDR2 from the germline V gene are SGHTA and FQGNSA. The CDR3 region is CASSLAGGAPGNTIYF. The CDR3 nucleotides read TGTGCCAGCAGCTTAGCAGGGGGCGCCCCTGGAAACACCATATATTTT.

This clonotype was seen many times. CDR3 nucleotides: TGCAGTGCTAGAGATTTTTCAGGGATGGACAATCAGCCCCAGCATTTT. The encoded protein is CSARDFSGMDNQPQHF. J is TRBJ1-5 and V is TRBV20-1; perhaps TRBD1 as D (5 bases). Germline V gives CDR1 DFQATT, CDR2 SNEGSKA (reference sequence). There are 16 residues in the CDR3. V shed 0 bases and J shed 3 bases, with 15 bases lying between them.

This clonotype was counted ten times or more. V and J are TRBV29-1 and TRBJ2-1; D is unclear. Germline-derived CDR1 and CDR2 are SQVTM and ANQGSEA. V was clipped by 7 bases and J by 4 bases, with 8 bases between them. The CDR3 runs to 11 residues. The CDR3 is CSGLEYNEQFF. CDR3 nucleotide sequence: TGCAGCGGCCTTGAATACAATGAGCAGTTCTTC.

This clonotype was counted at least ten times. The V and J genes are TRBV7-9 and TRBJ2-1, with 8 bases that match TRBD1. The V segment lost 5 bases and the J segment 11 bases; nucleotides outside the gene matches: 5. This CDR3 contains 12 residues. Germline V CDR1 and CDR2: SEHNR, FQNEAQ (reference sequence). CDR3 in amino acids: CASSRQGPKQFF. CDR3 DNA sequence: TGTGCCAGCAGCCGACAGGGGCCTAAGCAGTTCTTC.

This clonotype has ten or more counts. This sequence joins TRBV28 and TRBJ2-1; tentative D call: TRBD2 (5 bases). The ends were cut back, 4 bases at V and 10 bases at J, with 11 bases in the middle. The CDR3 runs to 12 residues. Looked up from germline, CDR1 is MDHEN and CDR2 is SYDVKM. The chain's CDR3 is CASSSNPGEQFF. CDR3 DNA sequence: TGTGCCAGCAGTTCTAACCCGGGGGAGCAGTTCTTC.

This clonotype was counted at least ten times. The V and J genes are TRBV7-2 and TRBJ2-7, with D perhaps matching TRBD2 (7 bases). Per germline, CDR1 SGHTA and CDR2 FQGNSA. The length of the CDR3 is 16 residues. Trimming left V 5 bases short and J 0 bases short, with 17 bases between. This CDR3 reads CASSHQGGADSYEQYF. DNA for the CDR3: TGTGCCAGCAGCCACCAAGGGGGGGCCGACTCCTACGAGCAGTACTTC. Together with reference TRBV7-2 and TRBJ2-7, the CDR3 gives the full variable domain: GAGVSQSPSNKVTEKGKDVELRCDPISGHTALYWYRQSLGQGLEFLIYFQGNSAPDKSGLPSDRFSAERTGGSVSTLTIQRTQQEDSAVYLCASSHQGGADSYEQYFGPGTRLTVT.

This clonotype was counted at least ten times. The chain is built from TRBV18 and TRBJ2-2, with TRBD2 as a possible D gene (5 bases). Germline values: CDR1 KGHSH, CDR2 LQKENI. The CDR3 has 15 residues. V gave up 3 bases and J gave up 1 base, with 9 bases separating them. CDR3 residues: CASSPRAGNTGELFF. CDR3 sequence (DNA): TGTGCCAGCTCACCGCGGGCAGGGAACACCGGGGAGCTGTTTTTT. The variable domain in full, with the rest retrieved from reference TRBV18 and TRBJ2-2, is NAGVMQNPRHLVRRRGQEARLRCSPMKGHSHVYWYRQLPEEGLKFMVYLQKENIIDESGMPKERFSAEFPKEGPSILRIQQVVRGDSAAYFCASSPRAGNTGELFFGEGSRLTVL.

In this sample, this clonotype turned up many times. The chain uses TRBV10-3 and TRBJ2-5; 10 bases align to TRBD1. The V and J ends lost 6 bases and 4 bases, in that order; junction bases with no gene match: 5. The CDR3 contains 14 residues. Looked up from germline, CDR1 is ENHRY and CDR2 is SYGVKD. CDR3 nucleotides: TGTGCCATCAGGGAGGGACAGGGGCGAGAGACCCAGTACTTC. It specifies CAIREGQGRETQYF.

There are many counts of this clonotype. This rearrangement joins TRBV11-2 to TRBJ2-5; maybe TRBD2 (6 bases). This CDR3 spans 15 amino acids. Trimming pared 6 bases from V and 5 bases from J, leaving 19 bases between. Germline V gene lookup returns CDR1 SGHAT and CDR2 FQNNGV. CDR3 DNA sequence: TGTGCCAGCAGAAAACCGGGACTGCGCTCGGAGACCCAGTACTTC. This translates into CASRKPGLRSETQYF.

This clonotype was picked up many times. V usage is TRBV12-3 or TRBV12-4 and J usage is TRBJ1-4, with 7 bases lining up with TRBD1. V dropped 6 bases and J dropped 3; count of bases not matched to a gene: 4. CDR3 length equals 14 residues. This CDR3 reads CASSIQGSNEKLFF. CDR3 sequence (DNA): TGTGCCAGCAGCATACAGGGGTCTAATGAAAAACTGTTTTTT.

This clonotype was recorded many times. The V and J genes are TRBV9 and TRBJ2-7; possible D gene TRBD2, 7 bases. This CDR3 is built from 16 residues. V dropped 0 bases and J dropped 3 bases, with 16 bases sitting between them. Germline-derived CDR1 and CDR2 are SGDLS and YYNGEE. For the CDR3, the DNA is TGTGCCAGCAGCGTAGAAGGGGGAGGGCCGAACTACGAGCAGTACTTC. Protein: CASSVEGGGPNYEQYF.

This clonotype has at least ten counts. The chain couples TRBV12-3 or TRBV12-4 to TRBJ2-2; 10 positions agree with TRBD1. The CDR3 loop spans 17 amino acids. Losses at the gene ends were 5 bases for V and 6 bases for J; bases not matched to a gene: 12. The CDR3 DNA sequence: TGTGCCAGCAGTGCCGACTCCGGGACAGGGGCGGCCGGGGAGCTGTTTTTT. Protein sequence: CASSADSGTGAAGELFF.

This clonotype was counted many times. DNA of the CDR3: TGTGCCAGCAGCAAGCCCGGCAGGGGCCACTACGAGCAGTACTTC. This codes for CASSKPGRGHYEQYF. The chain combines TRBV28 with TRBJ2-7, with D maybe TRBD1 (6 bases). Trimming pared 6 bases from V and 3 bases from J, leaving 18 bases between. Germline V gene lookup returns CDR1 MDHEN and CDR2 SYDVKM. The CDR3 totals 15 residues.

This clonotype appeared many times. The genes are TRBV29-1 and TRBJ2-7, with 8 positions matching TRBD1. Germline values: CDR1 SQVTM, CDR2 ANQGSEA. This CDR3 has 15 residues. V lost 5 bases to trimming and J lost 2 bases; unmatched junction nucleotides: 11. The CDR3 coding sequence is TGCAGCGTTCGCCGGACAGGGATCGGGGCCTACGAGCAGTACTTC. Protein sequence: CSVRRTGIGAYEQYF.

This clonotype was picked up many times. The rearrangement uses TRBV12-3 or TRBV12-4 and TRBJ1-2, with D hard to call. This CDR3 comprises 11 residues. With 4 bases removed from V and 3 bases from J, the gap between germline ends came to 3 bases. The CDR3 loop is CASSWHYGYTF. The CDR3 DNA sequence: TGTGCCAGCAGTTGGCACTATGGCTACACCTTC.

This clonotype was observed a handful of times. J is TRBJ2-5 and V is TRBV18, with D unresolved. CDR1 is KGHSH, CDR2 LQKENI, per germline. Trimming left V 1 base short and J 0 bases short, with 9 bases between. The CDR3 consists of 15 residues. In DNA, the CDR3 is TGTGCCAGCTCACCACTAAGGACGGACCAAGAGACCCAGTACTTC. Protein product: CASSPLRTDQETQYF.

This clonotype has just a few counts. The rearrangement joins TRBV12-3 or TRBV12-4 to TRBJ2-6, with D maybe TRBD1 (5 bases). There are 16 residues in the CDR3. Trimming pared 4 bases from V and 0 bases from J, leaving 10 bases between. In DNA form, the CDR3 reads TGTGCCAGCAGTTCACAGGTTTCCTCTGGGGCCAACGTCCTGACTTTC. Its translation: CASSSQVSSGANVLTF.

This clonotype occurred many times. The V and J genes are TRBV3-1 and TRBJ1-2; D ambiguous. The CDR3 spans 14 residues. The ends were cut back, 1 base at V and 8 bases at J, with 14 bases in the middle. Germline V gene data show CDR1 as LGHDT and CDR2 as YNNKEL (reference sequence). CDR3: CASSQALTTNGYTF. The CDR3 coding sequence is TGTGCCAGCAGCCAAGCCCTAACGACAAACGGCTACACCTTC.

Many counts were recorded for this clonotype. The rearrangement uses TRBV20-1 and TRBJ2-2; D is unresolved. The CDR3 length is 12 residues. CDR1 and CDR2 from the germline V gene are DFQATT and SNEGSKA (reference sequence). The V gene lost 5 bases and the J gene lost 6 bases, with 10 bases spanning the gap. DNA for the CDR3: TGCAGTGCTCACGGACCCGCCGGGGAGCTGTTTTTT. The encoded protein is CSAHGPAGELFF.

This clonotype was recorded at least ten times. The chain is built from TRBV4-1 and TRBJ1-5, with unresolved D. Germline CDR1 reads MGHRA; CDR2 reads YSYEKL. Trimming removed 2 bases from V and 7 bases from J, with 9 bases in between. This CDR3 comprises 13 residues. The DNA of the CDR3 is TGCGCCAGCAGCCAATGGGGTGGACAGCCCCAGCATTTT. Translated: CASSQWGGQPQHF.

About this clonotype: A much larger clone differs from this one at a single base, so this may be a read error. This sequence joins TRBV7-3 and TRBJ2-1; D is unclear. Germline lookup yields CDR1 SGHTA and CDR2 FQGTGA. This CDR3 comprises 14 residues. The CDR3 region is CASSEHLGHNEHFF. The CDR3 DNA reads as TGTGCCAGCAGCGAACACCTAGGGCACAATGAGCATTTCTTC. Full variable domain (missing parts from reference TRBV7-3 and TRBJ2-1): GAGVSQTPSNKVTEKGKYVELRCDPISGHTALYWYRQSLGQGPEFLIYFQGTGAADDSGLPNDRFFAVRPEGSVSTLKIQRTERGDSAVYLCASSEHLGHNEHFFGPGTRLTVL.